This T cell receptor (beta chain) was recorded in a study of cytomegalovirus exposure and HLA in healthy donors. 60 Vbeta and 13 Jbeta primers were used in PCR. The assay was immunoSEQ multiplex PCR, and TCRdb's table has in-frame clones only and misses some. The table has about 140,000 clones, around 81% seen once; the top ten hold 2% to 3%. This clone was seen a single time. Sequencing was done on a sample of PBMCs. The sequence came from a man aged 50-59 years in good health and CMV-seronegative.

The DNA of the CDR3 is TGTGCCAGCAGTAGAACGGGGGATGACCTCTATGGCTACACCTTC. Protein: CASSRTGDDLYGYTF. The V and J genes are TRBV7-3 and TRBJ1-2; tentative D call: TRBD1 (5 bases). Germline loops: CDR1 SGHTA, CDR2 FQGTGA. This CDR3 has 15 amino acids. The V gene lost 6 bases and the J gene lost 4 bases, with 18 bases spanning the gap. The full variable domain, in which reference TRBV7-3 and TRBJ1-2 provide the parts outside the CDR3, is GAGVSQTPSNKVTEKGKYVELRCDPISGHTALYWYRQSLGQGPEFLIYFQGTGAADDSGLPNDRFFAVRPEGSVSTLKIQRTERGDSAVYLCASSRTGDDLYGYTFGSGTRLTVV.